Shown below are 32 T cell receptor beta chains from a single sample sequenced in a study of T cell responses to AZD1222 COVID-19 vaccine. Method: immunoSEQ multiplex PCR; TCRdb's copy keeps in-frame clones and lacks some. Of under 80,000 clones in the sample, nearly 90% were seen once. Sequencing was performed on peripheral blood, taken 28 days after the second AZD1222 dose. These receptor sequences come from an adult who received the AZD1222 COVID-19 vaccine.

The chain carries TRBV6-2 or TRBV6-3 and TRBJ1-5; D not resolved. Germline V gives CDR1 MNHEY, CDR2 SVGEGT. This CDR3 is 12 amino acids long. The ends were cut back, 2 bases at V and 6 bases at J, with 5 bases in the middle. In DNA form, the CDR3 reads TGTGCCAGCAGTTACGGGGTTCAGCCCCAGCATTTT. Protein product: CASSYGVQPQHF.

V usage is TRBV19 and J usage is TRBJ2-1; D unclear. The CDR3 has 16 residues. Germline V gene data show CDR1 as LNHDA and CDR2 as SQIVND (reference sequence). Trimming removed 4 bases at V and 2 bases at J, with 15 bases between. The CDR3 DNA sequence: TGTGCCAGTAGTAGATCCAGCCAAAATGCCTACAATGAGCAGTTCTTC. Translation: CASSRSSQNAYNEQFF.

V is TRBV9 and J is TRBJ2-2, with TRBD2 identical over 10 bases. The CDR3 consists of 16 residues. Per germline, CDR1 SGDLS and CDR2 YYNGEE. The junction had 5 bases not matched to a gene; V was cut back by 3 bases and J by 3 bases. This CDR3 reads CASSEALAGDTGELFF. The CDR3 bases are TGTGCCAGCAGCGAGGCGCTAGCGGGAGACACCGGGGAGCTGTTTTTT. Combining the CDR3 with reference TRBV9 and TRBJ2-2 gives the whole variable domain DSGVTQTPKHLITATGQRVTLRCSPRSGDLSVYWYQQSLDQGLQFLIQYYNGEERAKGNILERFSAQQFPDLHSELNLSSLELGDSALYFCASSEALAGDTGELFFGEGSRLTVL.

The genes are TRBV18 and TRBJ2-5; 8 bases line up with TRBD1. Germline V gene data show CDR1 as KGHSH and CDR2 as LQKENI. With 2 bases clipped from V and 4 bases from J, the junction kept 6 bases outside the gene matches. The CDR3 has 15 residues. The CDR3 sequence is CASSPGQGPAETQYF. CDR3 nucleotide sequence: TGTGCCAGCTCACCAGGACAGGGCCCAGCAGAGACCCAGTACTTC.

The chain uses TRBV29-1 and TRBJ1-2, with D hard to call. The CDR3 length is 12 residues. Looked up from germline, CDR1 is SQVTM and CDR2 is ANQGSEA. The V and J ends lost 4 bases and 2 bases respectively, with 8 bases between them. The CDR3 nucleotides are TGCAGCGTTGGATCCCAAAACTATGGCTACACCTTC. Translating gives CSVGSQNYGYTF.

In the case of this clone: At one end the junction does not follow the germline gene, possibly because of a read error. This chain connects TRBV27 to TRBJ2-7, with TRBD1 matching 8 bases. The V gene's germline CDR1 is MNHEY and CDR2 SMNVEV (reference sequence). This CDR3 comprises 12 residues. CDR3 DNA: TGTGCCAGCAGTTATGCGACAGGGGCCTTAGCCTTC. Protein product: CASSYATGALAF.

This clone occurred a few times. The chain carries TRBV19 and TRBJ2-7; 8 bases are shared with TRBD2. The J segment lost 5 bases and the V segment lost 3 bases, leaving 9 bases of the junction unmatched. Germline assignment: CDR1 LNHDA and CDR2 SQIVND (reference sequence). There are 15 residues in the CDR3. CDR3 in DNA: TGTGCCAGTAGTATGGGGGCGGGAGGACGACACGAGCAGTACTTC. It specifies CASSMGAGGRHEQYF.

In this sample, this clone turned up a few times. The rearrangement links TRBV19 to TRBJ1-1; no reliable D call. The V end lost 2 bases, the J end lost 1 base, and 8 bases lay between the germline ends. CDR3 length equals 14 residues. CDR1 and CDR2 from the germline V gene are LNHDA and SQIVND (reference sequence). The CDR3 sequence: CASSIQAANTEAFF. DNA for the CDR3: TGTGCCAGTAGTATACAGGCAGCGAACACTGAAGCTTTCTTT. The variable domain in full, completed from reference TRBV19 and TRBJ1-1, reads DGGITQSPKYLFRKEGQNVTLSCEQNLNHDAMYWYRQDPGQGLRLIYYSQIVNDFQKGDIAEGYSVSREKKESFPLTVTSAQKNPTAFYLCASSIQAANTEAFFGQGTRLTVV.

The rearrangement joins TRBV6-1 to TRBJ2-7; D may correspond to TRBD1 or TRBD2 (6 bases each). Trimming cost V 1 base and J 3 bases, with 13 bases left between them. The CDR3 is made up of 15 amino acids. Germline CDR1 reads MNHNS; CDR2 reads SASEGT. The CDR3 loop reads CASSEGRGVGYEQYF. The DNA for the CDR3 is TGTGCCAGCAGTGAAGGGAGGGGGGTAGGCTACGAGCAGTACTTC.

CDR3 loop: CASSPPDTNYGYTF. CDR3 DNA sequence: TGTGCCAGCAGCCCCCCGGACACCAACTATGGCTACACCTTC. The chain uses TRBV9 and TRBJ1-2; TRBD1 is a possible D gene (5 bases). The V gene lost 4 bases and the J gene lost 2 bases, with 12 bases spanning the gap. Germline V gene data show CDR1 as SGDLS and CDR2 as YYNGEE. This CDR3 comprises 14 residues.

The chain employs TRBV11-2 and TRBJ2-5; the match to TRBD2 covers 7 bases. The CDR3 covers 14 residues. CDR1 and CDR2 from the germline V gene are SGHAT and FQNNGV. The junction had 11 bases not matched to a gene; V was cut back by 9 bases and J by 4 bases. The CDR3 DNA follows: TGTGCCAGTCTAGCGGAGGGGAGAGGAGAGACCCAGTACTTC. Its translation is CASLAEGRGETQYF.

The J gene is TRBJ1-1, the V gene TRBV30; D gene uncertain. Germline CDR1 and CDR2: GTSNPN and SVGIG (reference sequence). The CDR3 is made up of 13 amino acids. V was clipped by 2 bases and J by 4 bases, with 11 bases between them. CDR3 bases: TGTGCCTGGAGTAAGGCCAAGGGCACTGAAGCTTTCTTT. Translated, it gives CAWSKAKGTEAFF.

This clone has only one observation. The CDR3 DNA is TGTGCCAGCTCACCCGCCTTACCACCCGAACCTAACTATGGCTACACCTTC. It encodes CASSPALPPEPNYGYTF. The V and J genes are TRBV18 and TRBJ1-2, with D uncertain. V gave up 3 bases and J gave up 0 bases, with 17 bases separating them. This CDR3 comprises 17 residues. CDR1 is KGHSH and CDR2 is LQKENI in the germline V gene. Looking up the rest from reference TRBV18 and TRBJ1-2 gives the full variable domain: NAGVMQNPRHLVRRRGQEARLRCSPMKGHSHVYWYRQLPEEGLKFMVYLQKENIIDESGMPKERFSAEFPKEGPSILRIQQVVRGDSAAYFCASSPALPPEPNYGYTFGSGTRLTVV.

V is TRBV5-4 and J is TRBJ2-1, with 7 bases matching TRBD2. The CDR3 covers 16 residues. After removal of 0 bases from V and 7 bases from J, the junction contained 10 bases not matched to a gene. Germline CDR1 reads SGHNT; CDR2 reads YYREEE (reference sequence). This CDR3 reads CASSLEAGVAWNEQFF. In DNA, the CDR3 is TGTGCCAGCAGCTTGGAGGCGGGAGTAGCGTGGAATGAGCAGTTCTTC.

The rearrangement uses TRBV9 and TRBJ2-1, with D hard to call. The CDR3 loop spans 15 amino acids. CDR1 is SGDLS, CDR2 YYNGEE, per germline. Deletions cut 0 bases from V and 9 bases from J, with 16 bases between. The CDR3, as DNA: TGTGCCAGCAGCGTAGAACTATCAGAACGAGGTGAGCAGTTCTTC. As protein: CASSVELSERGEQFF.

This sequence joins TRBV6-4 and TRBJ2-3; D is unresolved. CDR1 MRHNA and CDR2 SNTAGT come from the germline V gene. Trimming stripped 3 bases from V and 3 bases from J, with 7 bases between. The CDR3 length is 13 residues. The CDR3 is CASSETPTDTQYF. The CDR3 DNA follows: TGTGCCAGCAGTGAGACTCCTACAGATACGCAGTATTTT.

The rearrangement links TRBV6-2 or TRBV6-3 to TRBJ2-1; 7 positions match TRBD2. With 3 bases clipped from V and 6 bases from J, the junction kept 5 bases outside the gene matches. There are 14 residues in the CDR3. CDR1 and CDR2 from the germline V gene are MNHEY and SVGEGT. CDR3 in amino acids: CASSYTGGSNEQFF. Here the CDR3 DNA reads TGTGCCAGCAGTTATACGGGAGGATCCAATGAGCAGTTCTTC.

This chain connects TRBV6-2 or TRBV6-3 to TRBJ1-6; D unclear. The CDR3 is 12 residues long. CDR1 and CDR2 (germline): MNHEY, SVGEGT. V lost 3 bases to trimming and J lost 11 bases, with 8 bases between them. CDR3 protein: CASSYKEAPLHF. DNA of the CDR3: TGTGCCAGCAGTTATAAAGAGGCACCCCTCCACTTT.

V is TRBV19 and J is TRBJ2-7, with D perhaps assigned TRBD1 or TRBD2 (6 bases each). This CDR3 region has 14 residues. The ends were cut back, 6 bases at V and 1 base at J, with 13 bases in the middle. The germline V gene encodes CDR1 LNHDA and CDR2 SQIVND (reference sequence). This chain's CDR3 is CASSPTGRSYEQYF. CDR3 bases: TGTGCCAGTAGCCCCACAGGGAGGTCCTACGAGCAGTACTTC. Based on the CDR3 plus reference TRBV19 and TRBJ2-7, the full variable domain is DGGITQSPKYLFRKEGQNVTLSCEQNLNHDAMYWYRQDPGQGLRLIYYSQIVNDFQKGDIAEGYSVSREKKESFPLTVTSAQKNPTAFYLCASSPTGRSYEQYFGPGTRLTVT.

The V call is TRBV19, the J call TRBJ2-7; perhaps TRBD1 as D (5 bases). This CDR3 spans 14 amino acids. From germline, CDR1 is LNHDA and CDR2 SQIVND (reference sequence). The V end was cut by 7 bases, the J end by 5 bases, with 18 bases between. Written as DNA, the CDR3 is TGTGCCAGTAAACGACAGATATTCCTCGACGAGCAGTACTTC. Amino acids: CASKRQIFLDEQYF.

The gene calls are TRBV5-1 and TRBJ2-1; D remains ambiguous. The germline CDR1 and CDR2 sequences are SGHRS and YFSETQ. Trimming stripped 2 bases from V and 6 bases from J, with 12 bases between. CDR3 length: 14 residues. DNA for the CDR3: TGCGCCAGCAGCTTTCAGGCCAGTACCAATGAGCAGTTCTTC. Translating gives CASSFQASTNEQFF.

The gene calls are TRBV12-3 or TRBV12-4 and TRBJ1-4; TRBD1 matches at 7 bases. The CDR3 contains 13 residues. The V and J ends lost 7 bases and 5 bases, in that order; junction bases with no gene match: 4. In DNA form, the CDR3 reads TGTGCCAGCAAAGGGACAGTAAATGAAAAACTGTTTTTT. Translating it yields CASKGTVNEKLFF.

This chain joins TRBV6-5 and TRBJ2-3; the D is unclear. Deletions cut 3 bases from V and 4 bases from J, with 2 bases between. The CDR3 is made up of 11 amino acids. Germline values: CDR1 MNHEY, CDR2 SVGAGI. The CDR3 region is CASSYSDTQYF. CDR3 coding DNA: TGTGCCAGCAGTTATTCAGATACGCAGTATTTT.

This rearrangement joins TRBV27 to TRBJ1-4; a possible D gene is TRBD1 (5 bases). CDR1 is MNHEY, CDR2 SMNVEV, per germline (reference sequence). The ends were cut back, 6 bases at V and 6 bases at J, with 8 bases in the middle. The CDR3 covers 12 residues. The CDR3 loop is CASSQGDEKLFF. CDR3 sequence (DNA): TGTGCCAGCAGCCAAGGGGATGAAAAACTGTTTTTT.

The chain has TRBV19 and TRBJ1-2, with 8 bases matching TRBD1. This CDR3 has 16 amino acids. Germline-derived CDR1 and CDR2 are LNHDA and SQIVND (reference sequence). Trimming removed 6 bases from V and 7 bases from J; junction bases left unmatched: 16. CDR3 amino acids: CASRPTGDGAGRGYTF. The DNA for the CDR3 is TGTGCCAGTAGGCCGACAGGGGATGGAGCCGGCCGTGGCTACACCTTC. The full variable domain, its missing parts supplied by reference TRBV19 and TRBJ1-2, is DGGITQSPKYLFRKEGQNVTLSCEQNLNHDAMYWYRQDPGQGLRLIYYSQIVNDFQKGDIAEGYSVSREKKESFPLTVTSAQKNPTAFYLCASRPTGDGAGRGYTFGSGTRLTVV.

Here the CDR3 DNA reads TGTGCCAGCTCAGGACAGGGGGCAGGGACTGAAGCTTTCTTT. It specifies CASSGQGAGTEAFF. The chain has TRBV18 and TRBJ1-1, with 11 positions matching TRBD1. V trimming: 5 bases; J trimming: 5 bases; junction bases outside the gene matches: 4. This CDR3 is built from 14 residues. CDR1 is KGHSH and CDR2 is LQKENI in the germline V gene.

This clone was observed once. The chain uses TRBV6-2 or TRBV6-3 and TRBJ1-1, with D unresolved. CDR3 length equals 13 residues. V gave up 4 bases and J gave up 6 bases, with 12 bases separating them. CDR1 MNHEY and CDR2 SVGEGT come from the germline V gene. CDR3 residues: CASSSSSPPEAFF. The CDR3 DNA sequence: TGTGCCAGCAGTTCCTCCTCGCCCCCTGAAGCTTTCTTT.

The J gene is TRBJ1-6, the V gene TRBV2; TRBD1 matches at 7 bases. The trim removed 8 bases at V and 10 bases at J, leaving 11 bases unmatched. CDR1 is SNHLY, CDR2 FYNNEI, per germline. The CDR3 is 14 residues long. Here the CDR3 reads CASHTQGDGSPLHF. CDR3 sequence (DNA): TGTGCCAGCCATACTCAGGGGGACGGCTCACCCCTCCACTTT.

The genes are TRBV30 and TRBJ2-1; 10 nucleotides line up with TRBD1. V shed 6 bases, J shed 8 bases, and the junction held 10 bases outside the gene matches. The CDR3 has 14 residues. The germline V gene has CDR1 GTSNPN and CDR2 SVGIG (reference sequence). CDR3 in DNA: TGTGCCTGTGCCGGACAGGGGGGCGCGGATGAGCAGTTCTTC. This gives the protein CACAGQGGADEQFF.

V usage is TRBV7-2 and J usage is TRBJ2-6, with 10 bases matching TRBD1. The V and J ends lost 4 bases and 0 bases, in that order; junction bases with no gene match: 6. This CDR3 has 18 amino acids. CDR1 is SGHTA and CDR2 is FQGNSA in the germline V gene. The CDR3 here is CASSSRGQGLSGANVLTF. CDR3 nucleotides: TGTGCCAGCAGCTCGAGGGGACAGGGGCTCTCTGGGGCCAACGTCCTGACTTTC. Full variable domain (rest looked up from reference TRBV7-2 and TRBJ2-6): GAGVSQSPSNKVTEKGKDVELRCDPISGHTALYWYRQSLGQGLEFLIYFQGNSAPDKSGLPSDRFSAERTGGSVSTLTIQRTQQEDSAVYLCASSSRGQGLSGANVLTFGAGSRLTVL.

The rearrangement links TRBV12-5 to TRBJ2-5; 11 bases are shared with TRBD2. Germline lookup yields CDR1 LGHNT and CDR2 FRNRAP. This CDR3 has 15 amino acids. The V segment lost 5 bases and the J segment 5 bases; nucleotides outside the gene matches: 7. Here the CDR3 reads CASGLLAGVTETQYF. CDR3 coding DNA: TGTGCTAGTGGTCTACTAGCGGGAGTAACGGAGACCCAGTACTTC.

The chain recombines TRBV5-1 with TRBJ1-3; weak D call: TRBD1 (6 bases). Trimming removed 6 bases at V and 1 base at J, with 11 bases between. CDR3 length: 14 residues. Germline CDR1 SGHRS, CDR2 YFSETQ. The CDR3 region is CASTTGPSGNTIYF. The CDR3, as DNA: TGCGCCAGCACAACAGGGCCGTCTGGAAACACCATATATTTT.